Sample share makes the clone carrying this T cell receptor (beta chain) medium-sized. The identical CDR3 is also encoded by other nucleotide sequences in the sample. This record belongs to a study of metastatic and nonmetastatic thyroid tumors. TCRdb redid the clone calls on the PCR reads using MiXCR. The profile shows about 33,000 clones, roughly a sixth of them singletons. Trimming cost V 2 bases and J 4 bases, with 14 bases left between them. The CDR3 contains 15 residues. Germline CDR1 MNHEY, CDR2 SVGAGI. Every patient was untreated before thyroid surgery. The sequence derives from a male donor with papillary thyroid cancer or a benign thyroid nodule (not recorded which). Some clones in this sample may be carry-over from other donors' samples. This chain links TRBV6-5 with TRBJ1-1, with D possibly TRBD1 on 6 matching bases. Sequences were obtained from blood. In DNA, the CDR3 is TGTGCCAGCAGTTACCTCGGGACAACCAGCACTGAAGCTTTCTTT. Protein product: CASSYLGTTSTEAFF.